These T cell receptor beta chains were read from a single sample in a study of blood T cell repertoires in COVID-19. Clones were read by immunoSEQ multiplex PCR, and TCRdb kept only the in-frame ones, dropping some. The profile shows under 250,000 clones, roughly 82% of them singletons. The sequenced sample consisted of peripheral blood. These receptors were taken from a woman older than 75 with COVID-19, enrolled during active disease. The CDR3 runs from the conserved cysteine through the conserved F or W. The D gene is left open where the match is weak. For some rows the clone size is stated as once, few or many, or as a class when expanded; others skip it.

V: TRBV5-1
D: NA
size: NA
J: TRBJ2-3
DNA: TGCGCCAGCAGCCGGGAGTCAGGGGGAGATACGCAGTATTTT
CDR3: CASSRESGGDTQYF

V: TRBV7-8
D: TRBD2
size: NA
J: TRBJ2-3
DNA: TGTGCCAGCAGACCGGGACTAGCGGGGGGCGGAGATACGCAGTATTTT
CDR3: CASRPGLAGGGDTQYF

V: TRBV7-7
D: NA
size: once
J: TRBJ2-7
DNA: TGTGCCAGCAGCTTAGCGGGGGGTGGGCAGCAGTACTTC
CDR3: CASSLAGGGQQYF

V: TRBV13
D: TRBD1
size: NA
J: TRBJ2-7
DNA: TGTGCCAGCAGCGACAGGGGACAGGGAGACCGGTACTTC
CDR3: CASSDRGQGDRYF

V: TRBV9
D: NA
size: NA
J: TRBJ2-1
DNA: TGTGCCAGCAGCGTAGAACGGGGTGAGCAGTTCTTC
CDR3: CASSVERGEQFF

V: TRBV6-2/TRBV6-3
D: NA
size: NA
J: TRBJ2-7
DNA: TGTGCCAGCAGTTACGGGACACGGAGCTACGAGCAGTACTTC
CDR3: CASSYGTRSYEQYF

V: TRBV19
D: TRBD1
size: NA
J: TRBJ2-5
DNA: TGTGCCAGTGCAGAAACAGGGGGAAGAGAGACCCAGTACTTC
CDR3: CASAETGGRETQYF

V: TRBV9
D: TRBD1
size: few
J: TRBJ1-1
DNA: TGTGCCAGCAGCGTAGCAGGGGGTAGCACTGAAGCTTTCTTT
CDR3: CASSVAGGSTEAFF

V: TRBV5-1
D: TRBD1
size: NA
J: TRBJ1-4
DNA: TGCGCCAGCAGCTTGCAGGGGGTTACTAATGAAAAACTGTTTTTT
CDR3: CASSLQGVTNEKLFF

V: TRBV6-6
D: NA
size: NA
J: TRBJ1-2
DNA: TGTGCCAGCAGCCTAGACTATGGCTACACCTTC
CDR3: CASSLDYGYTF

V: TRBV5-1
D: NA
size: NA
J: TRBJ1-1
DNA: TGCGCCAGCAGACTGGACAGCCTTACTGAAGCTTTCTTT
CDR3: CASRLDSLTEAFF

V: TRBV28
D: TRBD1
size: NA
J: TRBJ2-6
DNA: TGTGCCAGCAGTTTATGGGGGACAGGGGGATCTGGGGCCAACGTCCTGACTTTC
CDR3: CASSLWGTGGSGANVLTF

V: TRBV24-1
D: NA
size: NA
J: TRBJ2-4
DNA: TGTGCCACCAGTGACCGTGATGATACCGGAAACATTCAGTACTTC
CDR3: CATSDRDDTGNIQYF

V: TRBV5-1
D: TRBD1
size: NA
J: TRBJ1-5
DNA: TGCGCCAGCAGCTTCGGGACAGGGGAGGGTCAGCCCCAGCATTTT
CDR3: CASSFGTGEGQPQHF

V: TRBV28
D: TRBD1
size: NA
J: TRBJ1-1
DNA: TGTGCCAGCAGACGCACCCGGGACAGGGAGGACACTGAAGCTTTCTTT
CDR3: CASRRTRDREDTEAFF

V: TRBV7-2
D: TRBD1
size: NA
J: TRBJ1-5
DNA: TGTGCCAGCAGCAAGGACAGGGGGTTCAATCAGCCCCAGCATTTT
CDR3: CASSKDRGFNQPQHF

V: TRBV4-2
D: NA
size: once
J: TRBJ1-1
DNA: TGTGCCAGCAGCCAAGACAGGGATGCCGCTGAAGCTTTCTTT
CDR3: CASSQDRDAAEAFF

V: TRBV14
D: NA
size: once
J: TRBJ1-3
DNA: TGTGCCAGCAGCCAGCAGGAGGCAGCCGGAAACACCATATATTTT
CDR3: CASSQQEAAGNTIYF

V: TRBV4-3
D: NA
size: NA
J: TRBJ2-7
DNA: TGCGCCAGCAGCCAGGTTGGGGGGACAGTTGGCTACGAGCAGTACTTC
CDR3: CASSQVGGTVGYEQYF

V: TRBV6-5
D: NA
size: NA
J: TRBJ1-1
DNA: TGTGCCAGCAGTACCGAGAAACAGCCGTCCCTGGGAGCTTTCTTT
CDR3: CASSTEKQPSLGAFF

V: TRBV3-1/TRBV3-2
D: TRBD1
size: NA
J: TRBJ2-2
DNA: TGTGCCAGCAGCCCTCGGGACAGGGTTCCCGGGGAGCTGTTTTTT
CDR3: CASSPRDRVPGELFF

V: TRBV19
D: NA
size: NA
J: TRBJ1-4
DNA: TGTGCCAGCCGGGGACTCCTGGTTAATGAAAAACTGTTTTTT
CDR3: CASRGLLVNEKLFF

V: TRBV7-7
D: TRBD2
size: NA
J: TRBJ2-1
DNA: TGTGCCAGCAGCTTAGGTGGCGGGGGGGCCGATGAGCAGTTCTTC
CDR3: CASSLGGGGADEQFF

V: TRBV3-1/TRBV3-2
D: NA
size: NA
J: TRBJ1-2
DNA: TGTGCCAGCAGCCAAGCTAGGGGACTTCACTATGGCTACACCTTC
CDR3: CASSQARGLHYGYTF

V: TRBV5-1
D: NA
size: few
J: TRBJ1-3
DNA: TGCGCCAGCAGCTTGTACGCGGGATCTGGAAACACCATATATTTT
CDR3: CASSLYAGSGNTIYF

V: TRBV28
D: TRBD1
size: NA
J: TRBJ1-2
DNA: TGTGCCAGCAGTCCGGGACAGGGAGGGCGCGACTACACCTTC
CDR3: CASSPGQGGRDYTF

V: TRBV18
D: TRBD1
size: few
J: TRBJ2-1
DNA: TGTGCCAGCTCACTGTCCACTGGGACAGCAAGTGCCTATAATGAGCAGTTCTTC
CDR3: CASSLSTGTASAYNEQFF

V: TRBV5-8
D: TRBD1
size: NA
J: TRBJ1-2
DNA: TGTGCCAGCACCCTTTCAGGGGGCGGCTATGGCTACACCTTC
CDR3: CASTLSGGGYGYTF

V: TRBV15
D: NA
size: NA
J: TRBJ2-5
DNA: TGTGCCACCGCGACTCGGTTGGGAGTCTTACCAAGGGAGACCCAGTACTTC
CDR3: CATATRLGVLPRETQYF

V: TRBV19
D: NA
size: NA
J: TRBJ2-1
DNA: TGTGCCAGTAGTCTCACCGGACTCCTCTACGAGCAGTTCTTC
CDR3: CASSLTGLLYEQFF

V: TRBV19
D: NA
size: NA
J: TRBJ2-2
DNA: TGTGCCAGTAGTCCGTACACCGGGGAGCTGTTTTTT
CDR3: CASSPYTGELFF

V: TRBV5-8
D: NA
size: NA
J: TRBJ1-6
DNA: TGTGCCAGCAGCTTGTCTCCCTCACAGAATAATTCACCCCTCCACTTT
CDR3: CASSLSPSQNNSPLHF

V: TRBV7-6
D: NA
size: NA
J: TRBJ2-3
DNA: TGTGCCAGCAGCTTGGGAGGACCCGACCGCACAGATACGCAGTATTTT
CDR3: CASSLGGPDRTDTQYF

V: TRBV19
D: TRBD1
size: NA
J: TRBJ1-2
DNA: TGTGCCAGTAGTTCCACCGGGACAGGGACTAACTATGGCTACACCTTC
CDR3: CASSSTGTGTNYGYTF

V: TRBV4-2
D: TRBD2
size: NA
J: TRBJ2-5
DNA: TGTGCCAGCAGCCAAGACTCTAGCGGGGGGGCCGGGGAGACCCAGTACTTC
CDR3: CASSQDSSGGAGETQYF

V: TRBV2
D: NA
size: once
J: TRBJ2-3
DNA: TGTGCCAGCATCAGGGGGGCTAGCACAGATACGCAGTATTTT
CDR3: CASIRGASTDTQYF

V: TRBV5-6
D: NA
size: NA
J: TRBJ2-3
DNA: TGTGCCAGCAGCCGCGGGACCTCTCTCGGGGATACGCAGTATTTT
CDR3: CASSRGTSLGDTQYF

V: TRBV3-1/TRBV3-2
D: TRBD2
size: NA
J: TRBJ2-1
DNA: TGTGCCAGCAGCCAGCCGGGAGGGTACAGCGGGGGACTTGTGGGCAATGAGCAGTTCTTC
CDR3: CASSQPGGYSGGLVGNEQFF

V: TRBV18
D: TRBD2
size: NA
J: TRBJ2-7
DNA: TGTGCCAGCTCACCGGGACTAACTTCCTACGAGCAGTACTTC
CDR3: CASSPGLTSYEQYF

V: TRBV6-2/TRBV6-3
D: TRBD1
size: NA
J: TRBJ2-2
DNA: TGTGCCAGCAGTTACTCGAGACAGGGAAACACCGGGGAGCTGTTTTTT
CDR3: CASSYSRQGNTGELFF

V: TRBV7-2
D: NA
size: NA
J: TRBJ1-3
DNA: TGTGCCAGCAGCTTAGATTGGACAATATCTGGAAACACCATATATTTT
CDR3: CASSLDWTISGNTIYF

V: TRBV28
D: TRBD1
size: NA
J: TRBJ1-5
DNA: TGTGCCAGCAGTCCGACAGGGATGTTTAAAAATCAGCCCCAGCATTTT
CDR3: CASSPTGMFKNQPQHF

V: TRBV24-1
D: NA
size: once
J: TRBJ2-7
DNA: TGTGCCACCTCTAACGAGCAGTACTTC
CDR3: CATSNEQYF

V: TRBV19
D: NA
size: NA
J: TRBJ1-4
DNA: TGTGCCAGTAAGGACCGAGAGCGGGAAAAACTGTTTTTT
CDR3: CASKDREREKLFF

V: TRBV6-2/TRBV6-3
D: NA
size: NA
J: TRBJ2-2
DNA: TGTGCCAGCAGTTACCTTGGGGCCCCGGGGAACACCGGGGAGCTGTTTTTT
CDR3: CASSYLGAPGNTGELFF

V: TRBV10-3
D: NA
size: NA
J: TRBJ2-5
DNA: TGTGCCATCGGGCGAGGGGGAGCAGAGACCCAGTACTTC
CDR3: CAIGRGGAETQYF

V: TRBV14
D: NA
size: NA
J: TRBJ2-1
DNA: TGTGCCAGCAGCCAACCAAGGGGAGGTGAGCAGTTCTTC
CDR3: CASSQPRGGEQFF

V: TRBV19
D: TRBD1
size: NA
J: TRBJ1-2
DNA: TGTGCCAGTAGTCTGGCAGGGGGGAACTATGGCTACACCTTC
CDR3: CASSLAGGNYGYTF

V: TRBV30
D: TRBD1
size: NA
J: TRBJ2-4
DNA: TGTGCCTGGAGTGGACAGGGAAGTGAGTCCAAAAACATTCAGTACTTC
CDR3: CAWSGQGSESKNIQYF

V: TRBV7-9
D: TRBD2
size: NA
J: TRBJ2-1
DNA: TGTGCCAGCAGCCCTAGCGGTGGCTCCTACAATGAGCAGTTCTTC
CDR3: CASSPSGGSYNEQFF